The subject of this entry is one TCR beta chain. This entry belongs to a study of cytomegalovirus exposure and HLA in healthy donors. PCR amplification relied on 60 Vbeta primers (plus 13 Jbeta primers). Assay used: immunoSEQ multiplex PCR; TCRdb lists only in-frame clones, some missing. Found here are about 84,000 clones, roughly 78% of them singletons; the top ten hold just under 2.5%. Donors were ostensibly healthy at sampling, although undocumented immune exposures were probable. Germline V gene sequence: CDR1 SGHTA, CDR2 FQGNSA. The ends were cut back, 2 bases at V and 4 bases at J, with 11 bases in the middle. The CDR3 extends over 15 amino acids.

Sequencing input: PBMCs. The V call is TRBV7-2, the J call TRBJ2-2, with D perhaps TRBD1 (5 bases). The source is a male donor in good health and CMV-seropositive. The CDR3 is CASSLTDRSTGELFF. The CDR3 DNA reads as TGTGCCAGCAGCTTAACCGACAGAAGCACCGGGGAGCTGTTTTTT.